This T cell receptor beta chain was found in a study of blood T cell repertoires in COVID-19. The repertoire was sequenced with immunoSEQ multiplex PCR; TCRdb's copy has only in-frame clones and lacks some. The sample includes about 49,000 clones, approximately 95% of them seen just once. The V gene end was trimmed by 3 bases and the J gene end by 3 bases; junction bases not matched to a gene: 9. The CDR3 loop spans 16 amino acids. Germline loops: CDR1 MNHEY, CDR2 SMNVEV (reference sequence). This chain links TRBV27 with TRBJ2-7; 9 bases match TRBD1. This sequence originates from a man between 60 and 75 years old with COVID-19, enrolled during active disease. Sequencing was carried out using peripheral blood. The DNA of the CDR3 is TGTGCCAGCAGTTTTCGTCAAAGGACAGGGGACTACGAGCAGTACTTC. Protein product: CASSFRQRTGDYEQYF.